The clone carrying this T cell receptor beta chain was detected many times. TCRdb fed the 5' RACE reads into MiXCR, producing one record per CDR3 protein. The sample lists 9,500 to 12,000 distinct CDR3 sequences, roughly a tenth occurring once. The CDR3 consists of 16 residues. Trimming shortened V by 5 bases and J by 3 bases, and 20 bases separated the two germline ends. CDR1 is SGHTA, CDR2 FQGNSA, per germline. The time point is: blood at routine non-recurrence follow-up after resection. The sequenced material consisted of unsorted whole RNA from tumor, nontumor lung or frozen PBMC. The data are from a study of spatial heterogeneity in lung cancer. Study-level information: The donors, around 71 patients with untreated early-stage non-small cell lung cancer, provided the samples. Beta-chain sequences were consistently detected more often than alpha-chain sequences.

The V and J genes are TRBV7-2 and TRBJ2-7; D might be TRBD2 (6 bases). The source material was PBMCs, sampled at follow-up. This TCR derives from a female donor with early-stage non-small cell lung cancer. The chain's CDR3 is CASSQGGTSSIYEQYF. DNA for the CDR3: TGTGCCAGCAGCCAGGGAGGTACTTCTTCTATCTACGAGCAGTACTTC. The full variable domain, in which reference TRBV7-2 and TRBJ2-7 provide the parts outside the CDR3, is GAGVSQSPSNKVTEKGKDVELRCDPISGHTALYWYRQSLGQGLEFLIYFQGNSAPDKSGLPSDRFSAERTGGSVSTLTIQRTQQEDSAVYLCASSQGGTSSIYEQYFGPGTRLTVT.